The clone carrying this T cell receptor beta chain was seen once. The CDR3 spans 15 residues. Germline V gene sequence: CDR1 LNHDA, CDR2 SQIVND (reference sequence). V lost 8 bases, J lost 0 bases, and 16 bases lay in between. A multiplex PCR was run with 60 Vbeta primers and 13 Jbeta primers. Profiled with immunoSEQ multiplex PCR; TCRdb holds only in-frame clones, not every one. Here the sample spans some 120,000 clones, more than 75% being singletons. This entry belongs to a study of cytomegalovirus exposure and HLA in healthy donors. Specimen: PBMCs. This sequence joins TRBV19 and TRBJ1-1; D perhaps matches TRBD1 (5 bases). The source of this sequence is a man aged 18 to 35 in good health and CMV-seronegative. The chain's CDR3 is CASLRGDTLNTEAFF. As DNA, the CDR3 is TGTGCCAGTCTTCGGGGGGATACTTTGAACACTGAAGCTTTCTTT.